These 18 T cell receptor beta chains came from one sample sequenced in a study of blood T cells in healthy people across ages. It was with a sample-barcoded 5' primer and a J-beta primer mix that a second PCR of roughly 7 to 12 cycles was run. Via MiXCR, TCRdb re-called the 5' RACE reads, giving one row per CDR3 protein. This sample has some 900,000 distinct CDR3 sequences, with roughly 52% found just once. Source material: blood. The receptor set was obtained from a man aged 25-45 years in good health.

This rearrangement joins TRBV4-2 to TRBJ1-1; possible D gene TRBD1, 5 bases. Germline V gives CDR1 LGHNA, CDR2 YNFKEQ. CDR3 length equals 16 residues. Deletions cut 1 base from V and 3 bases from J, with 15 bases between. CDR3 coding DNA: TGTGCCAGCAGCCAAGGGGCCGGGGGATTGGACACTGAAGCTTTCTTT. As protein: CASSQGAGGLDTEAFF.

This clonotype was observed many times. The genes are TRBV12-3 or TRBV12-4 and TRBJ1-2, with 8 nucleotides matching TRBD1. The CDR3 is 15 residues long. V was pared by 2 bases and J by 0 bases, with 2 bases of the junction left unmatched. The CDR3 is CASSLRTGTNYGYTF. CDR3 DNA sequence: TGTGCCAGCAGTTTACGGACAGGGACTAACTATGGCTACACCTTC.

The rearrangement uses TRBV10-3 and TRBJ2-7; D may match TRBD1 or TRBD2 (8 bases each). Trimming left V 3 bases short and J 7 bases short, with 22 bases between. The germline V gene has CDR1 ENHRY and CDR2 SYGVKD. The CDR3 consists of 16 residues. DNA for the CDR3: TGTGCCATCAGTGATCTGCAGGGGGCCTCGGGGGGGGAGCAGTACTTC. This translates into CAISDLQGASGGEQYF.

The CDR3 DNA is TGTGCCAGCAATGGACAGGGGAGCTACTATGGCTACACCTTC. It specifies CASNGQGSYYGYTF. The chain combines TRBV28 with TRBJ1-2; 9 nucleotides agree with TRBD1. The junction had 6 bases not matched to a gene; V was cut back by 7 bases and J by 3 bases. This CDR3 has 14 amino acids. Germline CDR1 is MDHEN and CDR2 is SYDVKM.

This clonotype was seen more than once but under ten times. This sequence joins TRBV5-1 and TRBJ1-4; a possible D gene is TRBD1 (5 bases). This CDR3 contains 15 residues. V lost 0 bases, J lost 4 bases, and 10 bases lay in between. CDR1 SGHRS and CDR2 YFSETQ come from the germline V gene. The CDR3 sequence: CASSLEGRNNEKLFF. The CDR3 nucleotides are TGCGCCAGCAGCTTGGAGGGGAGAAATAATGAAAAACTGTTTTTT.

This clonotype was seen a few times. The J gene is TRBJ2-7, the V gene TRBV10-3; possibly TRBD2 for D (7 bases). CDR1 and CDR2 (germline): ENHRY, SYGVKD. Trimming took 6 bases from V and 6 from J, leaving 21 bases between them. The CDR3 consists of 15 residues. The CDR3 DNA reads as TGTGCCATCAGCCGGGGGCCACAGGGAGGGCGCGAGCAGTACTTC. Its protein is CAISRGPQGGREQYF.

This clonotype appeared a single time. The chain uses TRBV5-6 and TRBJ1-3; D might be TRBD1 (6 bases). Germline values: CDR1 SGHDT, CDR2 YYEEEE. The CDR3 extends over 15 amino acids. V dropped 3 bases and J dropped 2 bases, with 12 bases sitting between them. This CDR3 reads CASSSIQGPGNTIYF. CDR3 DNA sequence: TGTGCCAGCAGCTCCATACAGGGACCTGGAAACACCATATATTTT.

The gene calls are TRBV7-3 and TRBJ2-5; D possibly matches TRBD1 or TRBD2 (5 bases each). Germline V gene lookup returns CDR1 SGHTA and CDR2 FQGTGA. Trimming stripped 2 bases from V and 4 bases from J, with 8 bases between. This CDR3 spans 13 amino acids. The CDR3, as DNA: TGTGCCAGCAGCTTAGGGACCATAGAGACCCAGTACTTC. It encodes CASSLGTIETQYF.

The rearrangement joins TRBV4-2 to TRBJ2-1; the match to TRBD2 covers 16 bases. The V and J ends lost 0 bases and 8 bases, in that order; junction bases with no gene match: 7. This CDR3 has 18 amino acids. CDR1 is LGHNA, CDR2 YNFKEQ, per germline. The CDR3 DNA sequence: TGTGCCAGCAGCCAAGATTTGGGACTAGCGGGGGGGCGCGATGAGCAGTTCTTC. Its translation is CASSQDLGLAGGRDEQFF.

The CDR3 protein is CSARSTASNQPQHF. The CDR3, as DNA: TGCAGTGCTAGATCGACAGCTAGCAATCAGCCCCAGCATTTT. The rearrangement joins TRBV20-1 to TRBJ1-5; TRBD1 is a possible D gene (5 bases). V shed 2 bases and J shed 0 bases, with 8 bases lying between them. The germline CDR1 and CDR2 sequences are DFQATT and SNEGSKA (reference sequence). There are 14 residues in the CDR3.

V gene TRBV5-1 combines with J gene TRBJ1-4; 7 bases agree with TRBD1. This CDR3 is 13 amino acids long. After removal of 4 bases from V and 5 bases from J, the junction contained 2 bases not matched to a gene. Germline V gene sequence: CDR1 SGHRS, CDR2 YFSETQ. This CDR3 is CASSVDRNEKLFF. CDR3 DNA sequence: TGCGCCAGCAGCGTGGACAGGAATGAAAAACTGTTTTTT.

This clonotype was seen more than once but under ten times. This rearrangement joins TRBV20-1 to TRBJ2-7; D remains ambiguous. This CDR3 contains 13 residues. V lost 7 bases and J lost 0, with 13 bases in between. CDR1 is DFQATT and CDR2 is SNEGSKA in the germline V gene (reference sequence). The CDR3 protein is CSVGSLSSYEQYF. The CDR3 DNA follows: TGCAGTGTGGGCAGCTTAAGCTCCTACGAGCAGTACTTC.

The sample holds a few counts of this clonotype. The chain recombines TRBV29-1 with TRBJ2-7; TRBD1 might be the D (6 bases). Germline V gives CDR1 SQVTM, CDR2 ANQGSEA. V was trimmed by 7 bases and J by 1 base, leaving 8 bases between them. CDR3 size: 11 residues. The CDR3, as DNA: TGCAGCGGGACAGTTTCCTACGAGCAGTACTTC. Its protein is CSGTVSYEQYF.

The rearrangement uses TRBV2 and TRBJ2-2; D is ambiguous. The germline gives CDR1 SNHLY, CDR2 FYNNEI. The V gene lost 8 bases and the J gene lost 0 bases, with 13 bases spanning the gap. The CDR3 consists of 15 residues. The CDR3 region is CASFKDQTNTGELFF. CDR3 DNA: TGTGCCAGCTTCAAAGACCAGACGAACACCGGGGAGCTGTTTTTT. Based on the CDR3 plus reference TRBV2 and TRBJ2-2, the full variable domain is EPEVTQTPSHQVTQMGQEVILRCVPISNHLYFYWYRQILGQKVEFLVSFYNNEISEKSEIFDDQFSVERPDGSNFTLKIRSTKLEDSAMYFCASFKDQTNTGELFFGEGSRLTVL.

The chain couples TRBV19 to TRBJ2-5; TRBD2 matches at 7 bases. Matching the DNA end better, TRBJ2-7 makes the J call doubtful. Germline CDR1 reads LNHDA; CDR2 reads SQIVND (reference sequence). This CDR3 has 15 residues. The CDR3 sequence: CASRHRPGGNYEQYF. In DNA, the CDR3 is TGTGCCAGTAGACATCGCCCGGGGGGTAACTACGAGCAGTACTTC.

The chain recombines TRBV21-1 with TRBJ2-7; TRBD1 reflects the table's D call only, with no check against the DNA. TRBV21-1 is recorded as a pseudogene. The CDR3 is 16 residues long. The CDR3: CASHPVMTGRSYEQYF. CDR3 sequence (DNA): TGTGCCAGCCACCCCGTGATGACAGGGCGATCCTACGAGCAGTACTTC.

This clonotype was recorded a few times. The rearrangement links TRBV6-5 to TRBJ1-5; D may be TRBD1 (5 bases). Germline V lookup: CDR1 MNHEY, CDR2 SVGAGI. This CDR3 spans 14 amino acids. V lost 0 bases and J 9 bases, leaving 12 bases between the germline ends. The CDR3 sequence is CASSYSSGRRPQHF. The CDR3 DNA is TGTGCCAGCAGTTACTCTTCGGGGCGTCGGCCCCAGCATTTT.

This clonotype was seen a handful of times. This sequence joins TRBV7-9 and TRBJ2-1, with D perhaps TRBD2 (7 bases). The CDR3 has 12 amino acids. Trimming took 11 bases from V and 8 from J, leaving 16 bases between them. Germline V gene data show CDR1 as SEHNR and CDR2 as FQNEAQ (reference sequence). The CDR3 sequence is CAAGEGVHEQFF. CDR3 nucleotide sequence: TGTGCCGCAGGGGAGGGAGTCCATGAGCAGTTCTTC. The whole variable domain, remainder taken from reference TRBV7-9 and TRBJ2-1, is DTGVSQNPRHKITKRGQNVTFRCDPISEHNRLYWYRQTLGQGPEFLTYFQNEAQLEKSRLLSDRFSAERPKGSFSTLEIQRTEQGDSAMYLCAAGEGVHEQFFGPGTRLTVL.